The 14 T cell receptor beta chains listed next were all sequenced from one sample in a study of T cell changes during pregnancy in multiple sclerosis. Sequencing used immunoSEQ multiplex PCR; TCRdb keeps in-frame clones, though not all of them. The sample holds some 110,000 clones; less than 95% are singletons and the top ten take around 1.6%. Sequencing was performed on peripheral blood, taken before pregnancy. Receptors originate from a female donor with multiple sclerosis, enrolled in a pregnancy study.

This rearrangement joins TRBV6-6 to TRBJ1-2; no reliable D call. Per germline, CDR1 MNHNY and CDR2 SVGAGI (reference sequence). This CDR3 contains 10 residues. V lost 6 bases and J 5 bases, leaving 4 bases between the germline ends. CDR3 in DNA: TGTGCCAGCAGGCAGTATGGCTACACCTTC. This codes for CASRQYGYTF.

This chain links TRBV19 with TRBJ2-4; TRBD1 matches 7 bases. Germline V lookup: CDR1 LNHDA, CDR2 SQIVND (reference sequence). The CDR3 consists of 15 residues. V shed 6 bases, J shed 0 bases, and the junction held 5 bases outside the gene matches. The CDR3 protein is CASSDREIAKNIQYF. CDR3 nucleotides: TGTGCCAGTAGCGACAGGGAGATAGCCAAAAACATTCAGTACTTC.

The CDR3 sequence: CASSHQLAGGPDTQYF. The CDR3 bases are TGTGCCAGCAGCCACCAACTAGCGGGAGGCCCGGATACGCAGTATTTT. This chain connects TRBV14 to TRBJ2-3, with 12 bases lining up with TRBD2. This CDR3 is 16 amino acids long. The V segment lost 3 bases and the J segment 6 bases; nucleotides outside the gene matches: 7. Germline loops: CDR1 SGHDN, CDR2 FVKESK.

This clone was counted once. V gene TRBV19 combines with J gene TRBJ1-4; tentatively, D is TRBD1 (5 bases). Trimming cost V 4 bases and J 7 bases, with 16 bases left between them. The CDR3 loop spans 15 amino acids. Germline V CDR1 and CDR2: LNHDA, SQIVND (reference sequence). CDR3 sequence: CASSNSGPAAEKLFF. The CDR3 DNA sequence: TGTGCCAGTAGTAACTCAGGGCCGGCGGCTGAAAAACTGTTTTTT.

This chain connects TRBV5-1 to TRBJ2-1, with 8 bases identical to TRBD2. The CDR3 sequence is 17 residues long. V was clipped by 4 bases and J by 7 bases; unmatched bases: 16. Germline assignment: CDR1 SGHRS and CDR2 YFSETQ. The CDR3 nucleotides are TGCGCCAGCAGCCCCGGAATTTTAGCGGGGTTATGGAATGAGCAGTTCTTC. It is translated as CASSPGILAGLWNEQFF.

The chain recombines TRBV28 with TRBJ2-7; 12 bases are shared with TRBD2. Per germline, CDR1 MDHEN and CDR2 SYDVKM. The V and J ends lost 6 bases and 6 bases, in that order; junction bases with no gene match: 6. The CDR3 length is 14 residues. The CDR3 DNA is TGTGCCAGCAGAAGACTAGCGGGAGCAGGCGAGCAGTACTTC. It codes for CASRRLAGAGEQYF.

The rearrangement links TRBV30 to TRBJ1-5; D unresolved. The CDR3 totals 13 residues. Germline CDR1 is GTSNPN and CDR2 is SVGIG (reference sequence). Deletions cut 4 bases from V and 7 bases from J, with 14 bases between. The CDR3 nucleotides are TGTGCCTGGAATAAGTACGCGCTCCAGCCCCAGCATTTT. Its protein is CAWNKYALQPQHF.

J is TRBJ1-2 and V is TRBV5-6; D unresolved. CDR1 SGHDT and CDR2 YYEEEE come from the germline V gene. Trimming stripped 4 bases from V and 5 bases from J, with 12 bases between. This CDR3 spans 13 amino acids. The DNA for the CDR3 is TGTGCCAGCAGCGACGGGGATGAATATGGCTACACCTTC. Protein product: CASSDGDEYGYTF.

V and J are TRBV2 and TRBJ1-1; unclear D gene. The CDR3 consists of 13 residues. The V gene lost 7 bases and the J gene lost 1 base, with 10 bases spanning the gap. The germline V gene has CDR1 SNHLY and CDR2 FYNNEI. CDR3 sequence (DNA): TGTGCCAGCAAATCTTCAGGGAACACTGAAGCTTTCTTT. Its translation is CASKSSGNTEAFF.

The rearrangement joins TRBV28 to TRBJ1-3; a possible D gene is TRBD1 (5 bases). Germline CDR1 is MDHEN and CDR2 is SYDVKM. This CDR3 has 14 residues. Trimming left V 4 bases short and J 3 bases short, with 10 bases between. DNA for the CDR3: TGTGCCAGCAGTTCAACAGGTCGTGGAAACACCATATATTTT. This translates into CASSSTGRGNTIYF.

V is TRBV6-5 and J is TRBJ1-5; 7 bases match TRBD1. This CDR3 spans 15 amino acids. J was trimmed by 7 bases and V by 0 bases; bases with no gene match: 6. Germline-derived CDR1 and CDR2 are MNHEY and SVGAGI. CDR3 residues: CASSYSDRVAQPQHF. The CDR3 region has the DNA TGTGCCAGCAGTTACTCCGACAGGGTCGCACAGCCCCAGCATTTT.

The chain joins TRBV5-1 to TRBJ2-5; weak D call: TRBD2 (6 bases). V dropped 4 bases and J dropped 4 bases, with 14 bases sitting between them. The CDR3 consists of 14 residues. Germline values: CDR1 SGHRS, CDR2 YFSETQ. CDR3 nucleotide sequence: TGCGCCAGCAGCACCGGGACTGCCCTAGAGACCCAGTACTTC. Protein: CASSTGTALETQYF.

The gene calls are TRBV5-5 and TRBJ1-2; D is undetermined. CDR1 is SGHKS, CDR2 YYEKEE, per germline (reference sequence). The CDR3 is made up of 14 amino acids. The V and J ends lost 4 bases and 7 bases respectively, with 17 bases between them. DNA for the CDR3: TGTGCCAGCAGCCAGACTAACGACGGGAGTGGCTACACCTTC. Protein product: CASSQTNDGSGYTF.

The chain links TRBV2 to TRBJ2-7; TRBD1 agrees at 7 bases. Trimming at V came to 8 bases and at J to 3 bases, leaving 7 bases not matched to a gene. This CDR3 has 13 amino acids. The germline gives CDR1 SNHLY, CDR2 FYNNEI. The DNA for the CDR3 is TGTGCCAGCGCGAGGGGACAGAGCTACGAGCAGTACTTC. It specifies CASARGQSYEQYF.